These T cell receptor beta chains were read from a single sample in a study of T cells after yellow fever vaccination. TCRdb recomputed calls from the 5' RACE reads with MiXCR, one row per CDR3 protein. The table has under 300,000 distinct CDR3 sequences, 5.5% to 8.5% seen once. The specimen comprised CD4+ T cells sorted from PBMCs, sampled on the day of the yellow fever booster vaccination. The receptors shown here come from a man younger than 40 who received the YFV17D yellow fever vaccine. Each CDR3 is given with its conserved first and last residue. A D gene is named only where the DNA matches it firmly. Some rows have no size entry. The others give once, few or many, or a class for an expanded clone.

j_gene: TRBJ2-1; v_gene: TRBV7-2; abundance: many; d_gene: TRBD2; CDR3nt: TGTGCCAGCAGCTCCAGAGCGGGAGACAATGAGCAGTTCTTC; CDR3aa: CASSSRAGDNEQFF
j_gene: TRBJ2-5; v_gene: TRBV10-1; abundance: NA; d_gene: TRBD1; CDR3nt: TGCGCCAGCAGTGAGGGTTCGGGACAGGGAGGCCAAGAGACCCAGTACTTC; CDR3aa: CASSEGSGQGGQETQYF
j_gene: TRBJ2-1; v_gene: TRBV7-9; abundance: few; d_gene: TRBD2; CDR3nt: TGTGCCAGCAGCTCGGGACTAGCGGGGTTCTTC; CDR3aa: CASSSGLAGFF
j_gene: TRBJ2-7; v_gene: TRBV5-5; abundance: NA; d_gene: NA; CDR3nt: TGTGCCAGCAGCTTGGGGAGGTCGGGAGAGCAGTACTTC; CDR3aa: CASSLGRSGEQYF
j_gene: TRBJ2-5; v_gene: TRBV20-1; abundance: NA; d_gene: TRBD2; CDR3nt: TGCAGTGCTAGCCGGACTAGCGGTAAAGAGACCCAGTACTTC; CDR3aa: CSASRTSGKETQYF
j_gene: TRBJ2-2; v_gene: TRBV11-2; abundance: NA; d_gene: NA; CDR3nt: TGTGCCAGCAGCCCAGTCGGGAACACCGGGGAGCTGTTTTTT; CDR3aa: CASSPVGNTGELFF
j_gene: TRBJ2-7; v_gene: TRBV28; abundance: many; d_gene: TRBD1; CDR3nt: TGTGCCAGCAACAGGGGCAACTACGAGCAGTACTTC; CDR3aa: CASNRGNYEQYF
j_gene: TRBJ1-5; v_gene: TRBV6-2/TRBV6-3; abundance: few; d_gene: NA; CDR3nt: TGTGCCAGCAGCCAAATTTTTGCGTCCGGCCAGTTAAATCAGCCCCAGCATTTT; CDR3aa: CASSQIFASGQLNQPQHF
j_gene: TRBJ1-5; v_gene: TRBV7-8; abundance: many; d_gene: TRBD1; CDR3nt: TGTGCCAGCAGCTGGTCCCGGGGACAGGGAGGGAATCAGCCCCAGCATTTT; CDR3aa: CASSWSRGQGGNQPQHF
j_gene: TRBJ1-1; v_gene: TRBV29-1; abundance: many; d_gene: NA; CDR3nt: TGCAGCGTTTCGAGGGGCCTCATGAACACTGAAGCTTTCTTT; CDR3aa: CSVSRGLMNTEAFF
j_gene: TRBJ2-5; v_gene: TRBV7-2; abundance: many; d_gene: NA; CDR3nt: TGTGCCAGCAGCTACCAAGAGACCCAGTACTTC; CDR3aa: CASSYQETQYF
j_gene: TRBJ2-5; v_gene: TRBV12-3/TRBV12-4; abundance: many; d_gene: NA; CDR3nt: TGTGCCAGCAGCTTGGGACTTAAAGGGACCCAGTACTTC; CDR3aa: CASSLGLKGTQYF
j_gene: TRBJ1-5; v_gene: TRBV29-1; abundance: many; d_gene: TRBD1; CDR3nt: TGCAGCGTTCAGACAGGGATAAGCAATCAGCCCCAGCATTTT; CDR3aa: CSVQTGISNQPQHF
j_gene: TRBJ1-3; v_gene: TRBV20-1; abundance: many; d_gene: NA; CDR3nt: TGCAGTGCTAGTGTCCCGGGAAATGGAAACACCATATATTTT; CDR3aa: CSASVPGNGNTIYF
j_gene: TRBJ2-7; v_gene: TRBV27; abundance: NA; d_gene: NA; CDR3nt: TGTGCCAGCAGTTTCGCGGGGCCCCCCTCCTACGAGCAGTACTTC; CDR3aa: CASSFAGPPSYEQYF